This T cell receptor beta chain emerged from a study of CD8+ T cells in alopecia areata. As for the study in general: The duration of tofacitinib was 6 to 18 months, with 6 months off drug afterward. Severity was scored as percentage of affected scalp area in treated patients. Findings and caveats of the study: Possibly because of HLA-related factors, TCR sharing was less clear across patients than in mice. Because one nonresponder was included, the link of baseline CD8+ expansion to response is considered uncertain.

As to treatment: oral pan-JAK inhibitor, 5-10 mg twice daily. RNA was isolated and reverse transcribed to cDNA, the sequencing template. Sequenced by immunoSEQ multiplex PCR; TCRdb stores in-frame clones only, minus some. The repertoire holds about 160,000 clones, with about two thirds as singletons. With respect to this clone: The antigen is undetermined.

The receptor's source is a human donor with alopecia areata. The starting material was CD4+ T cells sorted from blood, obtained at week 4, from a patient treated with tofacitinib.

CDR3 nucleotides: TGCAGCGGTGCTTACTTGACCGCTAGGGATTATGGCTACACCTTC. The encoded protein is CSGAYLTARDYGYTF. This chain connects TRBV29-1 to TRBJ1-2, with unresolved D. This CDR3 has 15 residues. V was clipped by 7 bases and J by 5 bases, with 23 bases between them. Germline V gene sequence: CDR1 SQVTM, CDR2 ANQGSEA.